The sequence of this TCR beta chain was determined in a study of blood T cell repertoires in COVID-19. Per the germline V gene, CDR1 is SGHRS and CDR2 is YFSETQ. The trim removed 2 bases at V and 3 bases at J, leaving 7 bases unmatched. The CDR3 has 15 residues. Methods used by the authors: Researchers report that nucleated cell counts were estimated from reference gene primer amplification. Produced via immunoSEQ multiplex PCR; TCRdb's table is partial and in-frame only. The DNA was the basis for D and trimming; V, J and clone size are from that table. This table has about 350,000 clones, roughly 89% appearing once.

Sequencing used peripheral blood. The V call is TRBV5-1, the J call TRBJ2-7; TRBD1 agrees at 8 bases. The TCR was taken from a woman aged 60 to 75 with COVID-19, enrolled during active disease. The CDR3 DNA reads TGCGCCAGCAGCTTTTGGACAGGGTATATCTACGAGCAGTACTTC. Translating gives CASSFWTGYIYEQYF.